One and the same sample provided the 32 T cell receptor beta chains below, sequenced in a study of shared clonotypes between healthy human individuals. Sequencing was performed with immunoSEQ multiplex PCR; in TCRdb, only in-frame clones are kept and a portion is missing. The sample holds approximately 440,000 clones, approximately 80% seen once. Sequenced material: PBMCs. The receptors shown here come from a woman in her 40s in good health. Some clones in this sample may be carry-over from other donors' samples.

Details on this clone: A read error is likely here: a far larger clone is one base away. The chain uses TRBV4-2 and TRBJ1-2; tentative D call: TRBD1 (5 bases). The germline V gene encodes CDR1 LGHNA and CDR2 YNFKEQ. Trimming took off 4 bases at V and 7 bases at J, with 19 bases between the two ends. The CDR3 has 15 amino acids. This chain's CDR3 is CASSPSGAESCGYTF. The CDR3 nucleotides are TGTGCCAGCAGCCCATCCGGGGCCGAGTCCTGTGGCTACACCTTC.

V usage is TRBV7-2 and J usage is TRBJ2-1; 14 positions match TRBD2. Trimming removed 4 bases from V and 4 bases from J; junction bases left unmatched: 6. This CDR3 comprises 17 residues. Per the germline V gene, CDR1 is SGHTA and CDR2 is FQGNSA. DNA of the CDR3: TGTGCCAGCAGCTACCGACTAGCGGGAGGGTTATACAATGAGCAGTTCTTC. The encoded protein is CASSYRLAGGLYNEQFF.

This sequence joins TRBV27 and TRBJ1-2, with D perhaps TRBD1 (5 bases). Germline V gene lookup returns CDR1 MNHEY and CDR2 SMNVEV (reference sequence). V was clipped by 6 bases and J by 4 bases, with 15 bases between them. This CDR3 region has 14 residues. The CDR3 sequence is CASRGAGTTYGYTF. DNA for the CDR3: TGTGCCAGCAGGGGCGCAGGGACTACCTATGGCTACACCTTC.

This chain connects TRBV7-6 to TRBJ2-4; no firm D call. Germline values: CDR1 SGHVS, CDR2 FNYEAQ. V was cut by 1 base and J by 11 bases, with 9 bases left in between. The CDR3 extends over 12 amino acids. CDR3 sequence: CASSLDDGFQYF. CDR3 sequence (DNA): TGTGCCAGCAGCTTAGATGACGGATTTCAGTACTTC.

CDR3: CASSLGVNTEAFF. CDR3 DNA: TGTGCCAGCAGCTTAGGTGTGAACACTGAAGCTTTCTTT. The chain joins TRBV5-4 to TRBJ1-1; D is uncertain. The CDR3 sequence is 13 residues long. CDR1 is SGHNT, CDR2 YYREEE, per germline (reference sequence). V was shortened by 2 bases and J by 0 bases, with 5 bases between the two germline ends.

The chain carries TRBV2 and TRBJ1-5; 9 bases match TRBD1. From germline, CDR1 is SNHLY and CDR2 FYNNEI. The CDR3 consists of 15 residues. Trimming at V came to 7 bases and at J to 3 bases, leaving 7 bases not matched to a gene. CDR3 sequence: CASIYDRGNNQPQHF. For the CDR3, the DNA is TGTGCCAGCATCTATGACAGGGGGAACAATCAGCCCCAGCATTTT.

This sequence joins TRBV4-3 and TRBJ2-2; D ambiguous. This CDR3 spans 11 amino acids. Per germline, CDR1 LGHNA and CDR2 YSLEER. Trimming removed 6 bases from V and 7 bases from J, with 6 bases in between. CDR3 DNA sequence: TGCGCCAGCAGACAGTTCGGGGAGCTGTTTTTT. Amino acids: CASRQFGELFF.

This clone was detected a few times. CDR3 DNA: TGTGCCAGCAGCCCCCAGACAGCTTCCCCCTCTGAAGCTTTCTTT. As protein: CASSPQTASPSEAFF. The V and J genes are TRBV7-9 and TRBJ1-1, with a tentative D call TRBD1 (5 bases). Deletions cut 5 bases from V and 6 bases from J, with 19 bases between. The CDR3 contains 15 residues. CDR1 and CDR2 from the germline V gene are SEHNR and FQNEAQ (reference sequence).

The V gene is TRBV27, the J gene TRBJ1-1; D is perhaps TRBD1 (5 bases). Germline-derived CDR1 and CDR2 are MNHEY and SMNVEV (reference sequence). The V and J ends lost 5 bases and 6 bases respectively, with 13 bases between them. The CDR3 is made up of 13 amino acids. The CDR3 DNA reads TGTGCCAGCAGTACTCAGGGTCGGGCTGAAGCTTTCTTT. Encoded protein: CASSTQGRAEAFF.

This clone has ten or more counts. Other DNA sequences of this sample code for an identical CDR3. The chain recombines TRBV27 with TRBJ2-1, with D hard to call. Germline lookup yields CDR1 MNHEY and CDR2 SMNVEV (reference sequence). This CDR3 has 15 residues. The V end lost 4 bases, the J end lost 1 base, and 11 bases lay between the germline ends. The CDR3 nucleotides read TGTGCCAGCAGTTCTGGGGTAGAATCCTACAATGAGCAGTTCTTC. Protein: CASSSGVESYNEQFF.

Worth noting for this clone: A far larger clone is off by one base, so a read error is likely. The chain carries TRBV7-9 and TRBJ1-2; unclear D gene. This CDR3 comprises 14 residues. The germline gives CDR1 SEHNR, CDR2 FQNEAQ (reference sequence). The DNA of the CDR3 is TGTGCCAGCAACTTAGCAGCCTCTAACTATGGCTACACCTTC. Translation: CASNLAASNYGYTF.

The rearrangement joins TRBV27 to TRBJ2-2; TRBD1 agrees at 11 bases. This CDR3 spans 15 amino acids. V was pared by 6 bases and J by 7 bases, with 7 bases of the junction left unmatched. Germline V CDR1 and CDR2: MNHEY, SMNVEV (reference sequence). Here the CDR3 DNA reads TGTGCCAGCAGCATGGACAGGGGGCAGGGCGGGGAGCTGTTTTTT. This translates into CASSMDRGQGGELFF.

The chain uses TRBV7-9 and TRBJ2-7; 8 bases map to TRBD1. This CDR3 region has 14 residues. Germline trimming cut 5 bases from V and 3 bases from J; bases unmatched to any gene: 6. From germline, CDR1 is SEHNR and CDR2 FQNEAQ (reference sequence). CDR3 residues: CASSPRDRNYEQYF. The DNA for the CDR3 is TGTGCCAGCAGCCCCCGGGACAGGAACTACGAGCAGTACTTC.

In regard to this clone: The likely explanation is a read error, given a far larger clone one base away. The chain carries TRBV29-1 and TRBJ2-5; tentatively, D is TRBD1 (6 bases). The CDR3 covers 12 residues. The germline gives CDR1 SQVTM, CDR2 ANQGSEA. Trimming took 4 bases from V and 9 from J, leaving 15 bases between them. The CDR3 is CSVVQGFEAQYF. The CDR3 nucleotides are TGCAGCGTTGTACAGGGTTTTGAGGCCCAGTACTTC. Together with reference TRBV29-1 and TRBJ2-5, the CDR3 gives the full variable domain: SAVISQKPSRDICQRGTSLTIQCQVDSQVTMMFWYRQQPGQSLTLIATANQGSEATYESGFVIDKFPISRPNLTFSTLTVSNMSPEDSSIYLCSVVQGFEAQYFGPGTRLLVL.

Comments on this clone: One base separates it from a far larger clone, so it is likely a read error. Other DNA sequences from this sample encode an identical CDR3 as well. V and J are TRBV4-3 and TRBJ2-7, with 12 bases aligning to TRBD2. The CDR3 contains 16 residues. V shed 0 bases and J 4 bases; nucleotides not matched to a gene: 4. The germline CDR1 and CDR2 sequences are LGHNA and YSLEER. DNA for the CDR3: TGCGCCAGCAGCCAAGACCCCCTAGCGGGAGGGTACGAGCAGTACTTC. It specifies CASSQDPLAGGYEQYF.

This clone was counted many times. The chain couples TRBV18 to TRBJ2-5; D may match TRBD1 or TRBD2 (7 bases each). V lost 6 bases, J lost 5 bases, and 13 bases lay in between. The CDR3 contains 13 residues. The V gene's germline CDR1 is KGHSH and CDR2 LQKENI. The CDR3 here is CASSRQGGETQYF. CDR3 in DNA: TGTGCCAGCTCCCGACAGGGAGGGGAGACCCAGTACTTC.

A few counts support this clone. V gene TRBV2 combines with J gene TRBJ1-5, with D uncertain. The CDR3 covers 13 residues. Germline lookup yields CDR1 SNHLY and CDR2 FYNNEI. V gave up 7 bases and J gave up 6 bases, with 13 bases separating them. DNA for the CDR3: TGTGCCAGCAAGGGTGGTCACGGTCAGCCCCAGCATTTT. Protein product: CASKGGHGQPQHF.

The V call is TRBV19, the J call TRBJ2-3; D gene uncertain. The CDR3 covers 16 residues. Germline V gives CDR1 LNHDA, CDR2 SQIVND (reference sequence). Trimming pared 5 bases from V and 0 bases from J, leaving 15 bases between. The CDR3 DNA sequence: TGTGCCAGTAGTGCCGACCAGGTCTCTAGCACAGATACGCAGTATTTT. Its protein is CASSADQVSSTDTQYF.

The chain combines TRBV27 with TRBJ2-3; no reliable D call. The V gene's germline CDR1 is MNHEY and CDR2 SMNVEV (reference sequence). The CDR3 consists of 17 residues. Between the trimmed V and J ends, which lost 4 bases and 2 bases, there was a span of 19 bases. The CDR3 region is CASSSRALNLHTDTQYF. DNA of the CDR3: TGTGCCAGCAGTTCAAGGGCTCTAAACCTTCACACAGATACGCAGTATTTT.

V gene TRBV19 combines with J gene TRBJ1-3; weak D call: TRBD1 (6 bases). CDR3 length: 16 amino acids. Looked up from germline, CDR1 is LNHDA and CDR2 is SQIVND (reference sequence). Trimming left V 5 bases short and J 0 bases short, with 14 bases between. CDR3 DNA sequence: TGTGCCAGTAGTTGGACAGCGGAGGGCTCTGGAAACACCATATATTTT. This sequence encodes CASSWTAEGSGNTIYF.

V gene TRBV10-3 combines with J gene TRBJ1-1; maybe TRBD1 (5 bases). The germline V and J ends were trimmed by 2 bases and 6 bases, with 10 bases remaining between them. CDR3 size: 13 residues. Germline V gives CDR1 ENHRY, CDR2 SYGVKD. The CDR3 DNA reads as TGTGCCATCAGTGAGACGGGGGACGCTGAAGCTTTCTTT. Amino acids: CAISETGDAEAFF.

Notes on this clone: With a far larger clone one base away, a read error is the likely cause. Other nucleotide sequences in the sample specify the same CDR3. The V gene is TRBV2, the J gene TRBJ2-1; no firm D call. The CDR3 length is 14 residues. CDR1 and CDR2 (germline): SNHLY, FYNNEI. CDR3 DNA sequence: TGCGCCAGCAGTGAAGCGCTTCAGAGCTATGAGCAGTTCTTC. As protein: CASSEALQSYEQFF.

The chain uses TRBV15 and TRBJ1-5, with 7 bases that match TRBD1. V shed 3 bases and J 2 bases; nucleotides not matched to a gene: 4. CDR1 and CDR2 from the germline V gene are LNHNV and YYDKDF (reference sequence). The CDR3 totals 15 residues. CDR3 nucleotides: TGTGCCACCAGCAGTCGACAGGGACGCAATCAGCCCCAGCATTTT. Protein sequence: CATSSRQGRNQPQHF. The complete variable domain, with remaining parts taken from reference TRBV15 and TRBJ1-5, reads DAMVIQNPRYQVTQFGKPVTLSCSQTLNHNVMYWYQQKSSQAPKLLFHYYDKDFNNEADTPDNFQSRRPNTSFCFLDIRSPGLGDTAMYLCATSSRQGRNQPQHFGDGTRLSIL.

In DNA form, the CDR3 reads TGCGCCAGCAGTCAACCAGGTCGAGGTCGACGCTACGAGCAGTACTTC. Its protein is CASSQPGRGRRYEQYF. V gene TRBV23-1 combines with J gene TRBJ2-7; no definite D call. TRBV23-1 qualifies as an ORF whose function is uncertain. Trimming cost V 2 bases and J 3 bases, with 17 bases left between them. The CDR3 length is 16 residues.

About this clone: A far more abundant clone sits one base away, making this likely a read error. No conserved phenylalanine or tryptophan is present at the end of the CDR3, so a read error is the likely explanation. V and J are TRBV6-5 and TRBJ2-7, with 8 nucleotides matching TRBD2. This CDR3 contains 15 residues. V lost 2 bases to trimming and J lost 4 bases; unmatched junction nucleotides: 7. The germline V gene encodes CDR1 MNHEY and CDR2 SVGAGI. CDR3 sequence: CASSYGGSGKYEQYL. The DNA for the CDR3 is TGTGCCAGCAGTTACGGGGGTAGCGGGAAGTACGAGCAGTACCTC.

Only a few counts were recorded for this clone. This chain connects TRBV7-9 to TRBJ2-5; 7 positions match TRBD1. CDR3 length: 14 residues. J was trimmed by 5 bases and V by 6 bases; bases with no gene match: 9. In germline, CDR1 is SEHNR, CDR2 FQNEAQ (reference sequence). The CDR3 here is CASRAGTVSETQYF. CDR3 in DNA: TGTGCCAGCAGGGCCGGGACAGTAAGTGAGACCCAGTACTTC.

This chain uses TRBV29-1 with TRBJ2-3; D is uncertain. Trimming shortened V by 5 bases and J by 7 bases, and 16 bases separated the two germline ends. The CDR3 runs to 13 residues. Germline V gene data show CDR1 as SQVTM and CDR2 as ANQGSEA. Here the CDR3 reads CSVSPDQGNTQYF. The CDR3 nucleotides read TGCAGCGTTTCCCCGGACCAAGGGAATACGCAGTATTTT.

This chain joins TRBV5-1 and TRBJ1-2; D gene ambiguous. The germline V and J ends were trimmed by 0 bases and 7 bases, with 16 bases remaining between them. CDR1 and CDR2 (germline): SGHRS, YFSETQ. The CDR3 has 15 residues. CDR3: CASSLEWGTYGGYTF. In nucleotides, the CDR3 is TGCGCCAGCAGCTTGGAGTGGGGAACATACGGTGGCTACACCTTC.

CDR3 nucleotides: TGCGTCTCAGGACGGGACGGAACTGAAGCTTTCTTT. It translates to CVSGRDGTEAFF. V usage is TRBV5-1 and J usage is TRBJ1-1; TRBD1 is a possible D gene (5 bases). This CDR3 region has 12 residues. Germline CDR1 is SGHRS and CDR2 is YFSETQ.

The V call is TRBV5-5, the J call TRBJ2-7, with TRBD1 identical over 9 bases. Per the germline V gene, CDR1 is SGHKS and CDR2 is YYEKEE (reference sequence). The CDR3 has 16 amino acids. V lost 0 bases to trimming and J lost 5 bases; unmatched junction nucleotides: 9. CDR3: CASSLVAGTGFDEQYF. DNA of the CDR3: TGTGCCAGCAGCTTGGTTGCCGGGACAGGGTTCGACGAGCAGTACTTC.

The chain employs TRBV10-3 and TRBJ2-7, with D unclear. This CDR3 spans 12 amino acids. Germline V lookup: CDR1 ENHRY, CDR2 SYGVKD. The V gene lost 4 bases and the J gene lost 2 bases, with 6 bases spanning the gap. The chain's CDR3 is CAISVGPYEQYF. The CDR3 DNA sequence: TGTGCCATCAGTGTGGGTCCCTACGAGCAGTACTTC.

This clone was detected many times. The J gene is TRBJ1-2, the V gene TRBV30; TRBD1 agrees at 8 bases. This CDR3 contains 14 residues. Germline V gene sequence: CDR1 GTSNPN, CDR2 SVGIG (reference sequence). V shed 5 bases, J shed 6 bases, and the junction held 11 bases outside the gene matches. CDR3 DNA sequence: TGTGCCTGGGAGTCGACAGGGGATTTCCATGGCTACACCTTC. It is translated as CAWESTGDFHGYTF.